The 12 T cell receptor beta chains below come from one sample, sequenced in a study of technical replicates of blood from a handful of donors. Method: immunoSEQ multiplex PCR; TCRdb's copy keeps in-frame clones and lacks some. Counted here are 85,000 to 100,000 clones, about 95% occurring once; the ten biggest clones make up more than 0.2%. Sequences were obtained from T cells isolated from PBMCs. The source is a human donor in good health.

This chain connects TRBV28 to TRBJ2-7, with 8 bases matching TRBD1. In germline, CDR1 is MDHEN, CDR2 SYDVKM. The CDR3 runs 13 residues. Losses at the gene ends were 6 bases for V and 6 bases for J; bases not matched to a gene: 7. The chain's CDR3 is CASRMTGVGEQYF. The CDR3 DNA reads TGTGCCAGCAGGATGACAGGGGTAGGCGAGCAGTACTTC.

V usage is TRBV5-1 and J usage is TRBJ2-3, with D possibly TRBD1 on 6 matching bases. V was trimmed by 4 bases and J by 1 base, leaving 13 bases between them. Germline CDR1 and CDR2: SGHRS and YFSETQ. This CDR3 has 15 amino acids. The CDR3 bases are TGCGCCAGCAGCGTGGGGAACAGGGGCACAGATACGCAGTATTTT. Translation gives CASSVGNRGTDTQYF.

The J gene is TRBJ2-3, the V gene TRBV6-5; D not resolved. This CDR3 has 14 amino acids. Germline V gene lookup returns CDR1 MNHEY and CDR2 SVGAGI. V lost 7 bases to trimming and J lost 4 bases, with 15 bases between them. The CDR3 nucleotides read TGTGCCAGCAAGAGATCCCGACTGGCAGATACGCAGTATTTT. Its protein product is CASKRSRLADTQYF.

The chain joins TRBV6-6 to TRBJ2-7; 9 bases agree with TRBD2. Germline lookup yields CDR1 MNHNY and CDR2 SVGAGI (reference sequence). After removal of 7 bases from V and 2 bases from J, the junction contained 9 bases not matched to a gene. There are 15 residues in the CDR3. The CDR3 loop reads CASKASAGGTYEQYF. The CDR3 DNA follows: TGTGCCAGCAAGGCATCGGCGGGGGGGACCTACGAGCAGTACTTC.

J is TRBJ1-1 and V is TRBV7-9; 10 nucleotides agree with TRBD1. This CDR3 region has 16 residues. V lost 1 base, J lost 5 bases, and 7 bases stayed unmatched. Germline V gene data show CDR1 as SEHNR and CDR2 as FQNEAQ (reference sequence). CDR3 region: CASSLDAGQGGTEAFF. The DNA of the CDR3 is TGTGCCAGCAGCTTAGACGCCGGACAGGGGGGGACTGAAGCTTTCTTT.

This sequence joins TRBV4-1 and TRBJ1-1; 9 nucleotides agree with TRBD1. The V segment lost 6 bases and the J segment 1 base; nucleotides outside the gene matches: 9. This CDR3 spans 16 amino acids. The germline gives CDR1 MGHRA, CDR2 YSYEKL. The CDR3 DNA reads as TGCGCCAGCAGGGACAGGGGTCTGGAGGGGAACACTGAAGCTTTCTTT. It is translated as CASRDRGLEGNTEAFF.

V usage is TRBV10-2 and J usage is TRBJ2-1, with 9 bases aligning to TRBD1. The CDR3 totals 11 residues. CDR1 is WSHSY, CDR2 SAAADI, per germline. V lost 6 bases, J lost 15 bases, and 6 bases stayed unmatched. CDR3 nucleotides: TGCGCCAGCAGAACAGGGGGCGACCGGTTCTTC. Its translation: CASRTGGDRFF.

This rearrangement joins TRBV7-6 to TRBJ2-6; tentatively, D is TRBD2 (5 bases). Per the germline V gene, CDR1 is SGHVS and CDR2 is FNYEAQ. The CDR3 totals 16 residues. Between the trimmed V and J ends, which lost 4 bases and 2 bases, there was a span of 12 bases. The CDR3 region has the DNA TGTGCCAGCAGCTCTCCGGACTCCCCTGGGGCCAACGTCCTGACTTTC. It translates to CASSSPDSPGANVLTF.

This rearrangement joins TRBV10-1 to TRBJ2-3; D may be TRBD2 (7 bases). Trimming shortened V by 0 bases and J by 0 bases, and 10 bases separated the two germline ends. CDR1 and CDR2 (germline): WNHNN, SYGVQD (reference sequence). The CDR3 has 16 residues. CDR3 sequence reads: CASSESGGLSTDTQYF. CDR3 nucleotides: TGCGCCAGCAGTGAGTCAGGGGGACTAAGCACAGATACGCAGTATTTT.

In this sample, this clone turned up once. The chain combines TRBV9 with TRBJ2-1; 9 bases are a match to TRBD1. CDR3 length: 14 amino acids. CDR1 SGDLS and CDR2 YYNGEE come from the germline V gene. V gave up 3 bases and J gave up 5 bases; unmatched junction bases: 3. In nucleotides, the CDR3 is TGTGCCAGCAGCGAGTGGACAGGGGACAATGAGCAGTTCTTC. It translates to CASSEWTGDNEQFF. The full variable domain, its missing parts supplied by reference TRBV9 and TRBJ2-1, is DSGVTQTPKHLITATGQRVTLRCSPRSGDLSVYWYQQSLDQGLQFLIQYYNGEERAKGNILERFSAQQFPDLHSELNLSSLELGDSALYFCASSEWTGDNEQFFGPGTRLTVL.

The chain couples TRBV11-2 to TRBJ2-7, with unresolved D. Germline V gene lookup returns CDR1 SGHAT and CDR2 FQNNGV. The CDR3 is 12 amino acids. Trimming removed 5 bases from V and 6 bases from J, with 11 bases in between. The CDR3 protein is CASSGSQAEQYF. CDR3 sequence (DNA): TGTGCCAGCAGCGGAAGTCAGGCCGAGCAGTACTTC.

V gene TRBV11-2 combines with J gene TRBJ2-1, with D hard to call. This CDR3 has 13 residues. Trimming stripped 6 bases from V and 4 bases from J, with 10 bases between. CDR1 is SGHAT and CDR2 is FQNNGV in the germline V gene. CDR3 bases: TGTGCCAGCAGGGCTCTCTCATACAATGAGCAGTTCTTC. It translates to CASRALSYNEQFF.